The entry that follows covers one TCR beta chain sequence. Antigen specificity is unknown. TCRdb independently ran MiXCR on the 5' RACE reads; one entry per CDR3 protein. Here the sample spans about 160,000 distinct CDR3 sequences, roughly 44% being singletons. The data were taken from a study of CD8 T cells in ankylosing spondylitis. Findings and limits, study-wide: Matched ankylosing spondylitis synovial fluid reportedly showed significant enrichment of disease-linked clones. Within peripheral blood, clones linked to disease were CD8+ and relatively rare.

Germline V lookup: CDR1 SGHAT, CDR2 FQDESV (reference sequence). The CDR3 contains 21 residues. After removal of 0 bases from V and 1 base from J, the junction contained 16 bases not matched to a gene. The sequence came from a male donor with ankylosing spondylitis. Specimen: synovial fluid, either unsorted or a sorted T cell fraction (not recorded which). The V call is TRBV11-1, the J call TRBJ2-7; 12 nucleotides align to TRBD2. The chain's CDR3 is CASSLAFWETSGSLSSYEQYF. DNA of the CDR3: TGTGCCAGCAGCTTAGCGTTCTGGGAGACTAGCGGGAGTCTAAGTTCCTACGAGCAGTACTTC.